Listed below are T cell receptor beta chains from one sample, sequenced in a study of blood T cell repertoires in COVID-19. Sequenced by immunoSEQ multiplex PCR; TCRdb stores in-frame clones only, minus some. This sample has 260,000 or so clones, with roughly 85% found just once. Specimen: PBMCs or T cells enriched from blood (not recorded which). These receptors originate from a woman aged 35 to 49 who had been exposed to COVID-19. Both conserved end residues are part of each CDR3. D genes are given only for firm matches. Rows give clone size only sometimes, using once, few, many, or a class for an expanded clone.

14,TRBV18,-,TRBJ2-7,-,CASSPAGPSYEQYF,TGTGCCAGCTCACCAGCGGGGCCCTCCTACGAGCAGTACTTC
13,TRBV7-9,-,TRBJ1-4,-,CASVTESGEKLFF,TGTGCCAGCGTAACCGAATCAGGTGAAAAACTGTTTTTT
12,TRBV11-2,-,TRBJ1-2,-,CASSLQGEGYTF,TGTGCCAGCAGCTTGCAAGGGGAAGGCTACACCTTC
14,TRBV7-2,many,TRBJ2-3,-,CASNPPWGADTQYF,TGTGCCAGCAACCCTCCTTGGGGGGCAGATACGCAGTATTTT
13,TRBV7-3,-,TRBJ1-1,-,CASSPTGNTEAFF,TGTGCCAGCAGCCCGACAGGGAACACTGAAGCTTTCTTT
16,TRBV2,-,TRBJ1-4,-,CASSGTLYESNEKLFF,TGTGCCAGCAGTGGGACTTTATACGAAAGTAATGAAAAACTGTTTTTT
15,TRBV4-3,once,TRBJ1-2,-,CASSHQGGSRYGYTF,TGCGCCAGCAGCCACCAGGGTGGGTCGCGCTATGGCTACACCTTC
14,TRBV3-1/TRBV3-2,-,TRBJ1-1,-,CASNHRAMDTEAFF,TGTGCCAGCAACCACAGGGCGATGGACACTGAAGCTTTCTTT
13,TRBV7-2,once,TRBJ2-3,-,CASSLGAADTQYF,TGTGCCAGCAGCTTGGGGGCGGCAGATACGCAGTATTTT
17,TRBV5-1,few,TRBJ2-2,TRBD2,CASSAGLRGGNTGELFF,TGCGCCAGCAGCGCGGGACTCCGGGGGGGCAACACCGGGGAGCTGTTTTTT
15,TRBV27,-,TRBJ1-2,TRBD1,CASSPSGQGAHGYTF,TGTGCCAGCAGTCCCAGTGGACAGGGGGCACATGGCTACACCTTC
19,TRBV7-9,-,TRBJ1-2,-,CASSLEGGAGSPSNYGYTF,TGTGCCAGCAGCTTAGAGGGGGGGGCAGGAAGCCCCTCGAACTATGGCTACACCTTC
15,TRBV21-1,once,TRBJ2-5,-,CASPRRDPASETQYF,TGTGCCAGCCCCAGGCGGGACCCAGCCTCAGAGACCCAGTACTTC
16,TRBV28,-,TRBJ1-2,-,CASTVTGSLGSRGYTF,TGTGCCAGCACCGTTACAGGGTCCCTCGGCTCTCGTGGCTACACCTTC
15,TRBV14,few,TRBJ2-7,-,CASSPNQAGLYEQYF,TGTGCCAGCAGCCCCAACCAAGCGGGCCTTTACGAGCAGTACTTC
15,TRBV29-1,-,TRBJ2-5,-,CSVELPQGGEETQYF,TGCAGCGTTGAACTCCCCCAGGGAGGTGAAGAGACCCAGTACTTC
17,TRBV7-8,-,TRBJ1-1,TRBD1,CASKDPGQKLMNTEAFF,TGTGCCAGCAAAGATCCGGGACAGAAACTTATGAACACTGAAGCTTTCTTT
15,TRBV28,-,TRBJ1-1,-,CASSSGGLMNTEAFF,TGTGCCAGCAGTTCCGGTGGGCTCATGAACACTGAAGCTTTCTTT
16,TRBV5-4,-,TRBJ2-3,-,CASSLGGVRPTDTQYF,TGTGCCAGCAGCTTGGGGGGAGTTAGACCCACAGATACGCAGTATTTT
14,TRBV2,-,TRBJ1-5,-,CASSDRVGNQPQHF,TGTGCCAGCAGTGACAGGGTGGGCAATCAGCCCCAGCATTTT
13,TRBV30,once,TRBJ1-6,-,CAWTADWNSPLHF,TGTGCCTGGACGGCGGATTGGAATTCACCCCTCCACTTT
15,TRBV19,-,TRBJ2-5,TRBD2,CASRLAGGPRETQYF,TGTGCCAGTAGACTAGCGGGGGGCCCTCGAGAGACCCAGTACTTC